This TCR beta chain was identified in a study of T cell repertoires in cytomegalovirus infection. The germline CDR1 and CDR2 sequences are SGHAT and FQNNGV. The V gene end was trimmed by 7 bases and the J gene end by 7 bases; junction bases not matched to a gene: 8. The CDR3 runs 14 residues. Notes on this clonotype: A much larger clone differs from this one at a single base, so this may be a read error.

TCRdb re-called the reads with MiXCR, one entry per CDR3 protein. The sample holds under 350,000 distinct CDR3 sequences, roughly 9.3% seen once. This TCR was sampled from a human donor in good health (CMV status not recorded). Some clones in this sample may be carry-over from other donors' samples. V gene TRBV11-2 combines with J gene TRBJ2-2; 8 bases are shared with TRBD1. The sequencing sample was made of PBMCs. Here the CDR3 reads CASISGQGGGELFF. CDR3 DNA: TGTGCCAGCATCTCCGGACAGGGCGGCGGGGAGCTGTTTTTT.